This note documents a single T cell receptor (beta chain) sequence. J gave up 5 bases and V 5 bases, and 3 bases lay outside the gene matches. CDR1 and CDR2 (germline): ENHRY, SYGVKD. The CDR3 totals 16 residues. Sequenced by immunoSEQ multiplex PCR; TCRdb stores in-frame clones only, minus some. The profile shows 95,000 to 100,000 clones, 90% to 95% of them singletons. The data originate from a study of T cell changes during pregnancy in multiple sclerosis. The clonotype was recovered from a female donor in good health, enrolled as a control in a pregnancy study. This rearrangement joins TRBV10-3 to TRBJ2-1, with 16 nucleotides matching TRBD2. The sample in question was peripheral blood, obtained after pregnancy. CDR3 in amino acids: CAISRGLAGGDNEQFF. The CDR3 DNA sequence: TGTGCCATCAGTCGGGGACTAGCGGGGGGGGACAATGAGCAGTTCTTC.